These 24 T cell receptor beta chains share one sample of origin, sequenced in a study of T cell responses to AZD1222 COVID-19 vaccine. Sequencing was performed with immunoSEQ multiplex PCR; in TCRdb, only in-frame clones are kept and a portion is missing. The repertoire holds some 150,000 clones, with more than 75% as singletons. Sample: peripheral blood, taken 28 days after the second AZD1222 dose. The receptors here all came from an adult who received the AZD1222 COVID-19 vaccine.

This chain joins TRBV9 and TRBJ1-2, with D uncertain. Germline V lookup: CDR1 SGDLS, CDR2 YYNGEE. The CDR3 is made up of 17 amino acids. Trimming took 0 bases from V and 4 from J, leaving 19 bases between them. The CDR3 region has the DNA TGTGCCAGCAGCGTAGAAATCCGCGCGGAGCGTAGCTATGGCTACACCTTC. Residues: CASSVEIRAERSYGYTF.

V and J are TRBV11-2 and TRBJ2-1; D is unclear. The CDR3 contains 15 residues. Germline values: CDR1 SGHAT, CDR2 FQNNGV. V lost 0 bases to trimming and J lost 0 bases, with 6 bases between them. The CDR3 DNA is TGTGCCAGCAGCTTAGAAGGGTACTCCTACAATGAGCAGTTCTTC. Amino acids: CASSLEGYSYNEQFF.

This clone was seen a single time. The J gene is TRBJ2-1, the V gene TRBV9; D is perhaps TRBD1 or TRBD2 (7 bases each). This CDR3 is 14 amino acids long. CDR1 and CDR2 (germline): SGDLS, YYNGEE. Trimming shortened V by 9 bases and J by 6 bases, and 19 bases separated the two germline ends. The CDR3 protein is CATSGGGQFNEQFF. CDR3 bases: TGTGCCACCTCAGGGGGGGGGCAGTTCAATGAGCAGTTCTTC.

The chain links TRBV7-9 to TRBJ1-6; 7 bases align to TRBD1. V trimming: 1 base; J trimming: 10 bases; junction bases outside the gene matches: 7. Germline-derived CDR1 and CDR2 are SEHNR and FQNEAQ (reference sequence). The CDR3 sequence is 15 residues long. The CDR3 DNA is TGTGCCAGCAGCTTAGTTGCAGGGGGGGAATCACCCCTCCACTTT. Amino acids: CASSLVAGGESPLHF.

The chain links TRBV5-1 to TRBJ2-6; a possible D gene is TRBD2 (6 bases). From germline, CDR1 is SGHRS and CDR2 YFSETQ. The CDR3 has 18 residues. Trimming shortened V by 0 bases and J by 1 base, and 14 bases separated the two germline ends. The CDR3 nucleotides read TGCGCCAGCAGCTTGGGCGGGGCCCACCTATCTGGGGCCAACGTCCTGACTTTC. This translates into CASSLGGAHLSGANVLTF.

This sequence joins TRBV10-2 and TRBJ2-5, with D perhaps TRBD1 or TRBD2 (5 bases each). Trimming removed 8 bases at V and 10 bases at J, with 20 bases between. Germline CDR1 is WSHSY and CDR2 is SAAADI. The CDR3 length is 13 residues. The CDR3 nucleotides are TGCGCCAGCCACCTGGCCGGGACCTCGGACCAGTACTTC. Encoded protein: CASHLAGTSDQYF.

The gene calls are TRBV27 and TRBJ2-3; TRBD2 matches 8 bases. The J segment lost 14 bases and the V segment lost 3 bases, leaving 13 bases of the junction unmatched. The CDR3 spans 14 residues. From germline, CDR1 is MNHEY and CDR2 SMNVEV (reference sequence). CDR3 protein: CASSFKRESSALYF. The CDR3 DNA sequence: TGTGCCAGCAGTTTCAAGCGGGAGTCCTCCGCTCTGTATTTT.

The rearrangement links TRBV7-8 to TRBJ1-5; tentatively, D is TRBD1 (6 bases). Germline V gene data show CDR1 as SGHVS and CDR2 as FQNEAQ. The CDR3 extends over 14 amino acids. The V end was cut by 1 base, the J end by 6 bases, with 10 bases between. The CDR3 reads CASSLVQGSQPQHF. In DNA, the CDR3 is TGTGCCAGCAGCTTAGTACAGGGTAGTCAGCCCCAGCATTTT.

The CDR3 loop is CASRSGADTQYF. The CDR3 region has the DNA TGTGCCAGCCGTAGCGGGGCAGATACGCAGTATTTT. The chain uses TRBV27 and TRBJ2-3; TRBD2 aligns across 8 bases. The CDR3 loop spans 12 amino acids. V shed 8 bases and J 4 bases; nucleotides not matched to a gene: 2. Germline CDR1 reads MNHEY; CDR2 reads SMNVEV (reference sequence).

The chain is built from TRBV7-2 and TRBJ1-5, with 11 bases aligning to TRBD1. Per germline, CDR1 SGHTA and CDR2 FQGNSA. V trimming: 3 bases; J trimming: 11 bases; junction bases outside the gene matches: 6. The CDR3 is 14 amino acids. The CDR3 protein is CASSLGQGERAQHF. Written as DNA, the CDR3 is TGTGCCAGCAGCTTGGGACAGGGGGAGAGGGCCCAGCATTTT.

V usage is TRBV9 and J usage is TRBJ2-3; weak D call: TRBD2 (5 bases). Germline lookup yields CDR1 SGDLS and CDR2 YYNGEE. V was cut by 3 bases and J by 4 bases, with 12 bases left in between. The CDR3 is made up of 14 amino acids. DNA of the CDR3: TGTGCCAGCAGCGATGGGAACGGGGCAGATACGCAGTATTTT. This translates into CASSDGNGADTQYF.

The rearrangement links TRBV7-3 to TRBJ2-1; TRBD2 matches at 12 bases. CDR1 and CDR2 (germline): SGHTA, FQGTGA. V shed 1 base and J 8 bases; nucleotides not matched to a gene: 6. There are 16 residues in the CDR3. The CDR3 DNA reads as TGTGCCAGCAGCTTAATAGGAACTAGCGGGAGGTATGAGCAGTTCTTC. It yields the protein CASSLIGTSGRYEQFF.

The chain recombines TRBV7-3 with TRBJ2-7, with TRBD2 identical over 7 bases. Germline CDR1 is SGHTA and CDR2 is FQGTGA. V shed 1 base and J 7 bases; nucleotides not matched to a gene: 4. The CDR3 contains 13 residues. CDR3 region: CASSLSRGEEQYF. The CDR3 nucleotides are TGTGCCAGCAGCTTAAGTCGGGGGGAAGAGCAGTACTTC.

The rearrangement uses TRBV12-3 or TRBV12-4 and TRBJ2-3; D remains unclear. The V gene lost 2 bases and the J gene lost 8 bases, with 8 bases spanning the gap. The CDR3 has 12 amino acids. CDR3 DNA: TGTGCCAGCAGTTTATTGCAGGCTACGCAGTATTTT. Translation gives CASSLLQATQYF.

The chain has TRBV6-5 and TRBJ1-1, with D maybe TRBD1 (5 bases). CDR1 is MNHEY and CDR2 is SVGAGI in the germline V gene. The CDR3 runs to 13 residues. V was trimmed by 6 bases and J by 6 bases, leaving 14 bases between them. CDR3 nucleotides: TGTGCCAGCAGCTTACTGGGGGTAGCTGAAGCTTTCTTT. Its translation: CASSLLGVAEAFF.

J is TRBJ1-3 and V is TRBV7-3; D perhaps matches TRBD1 (5 bases). V lost 2 bases and J 0 bases, leaving 8 bases between the germline ends. This CDR3 comprises 15 residues. The V gene's germline CDR1 is SGHTA and CDR2 FQGTGA. CDR3 protein: CASSLQGLSGNTIYF. Here the CDR3 DNA reads TGTGCCAGCAGCTTACAGGGCCTCTCTGGAAACACCATATATTTT. Full variable domain (rest looked up from reference TRBV7-3 and TRBJ1-3): GAGVSQTPSNKVTEKGKYVELRCDPISGHTALYWYRQSLGQGPEFLIYFQGTGAADDSGLPNDRFFAVRPEGSVSTLKIQRTERGDSAVYLCASSLQGLSGNTIYFGEGSWLTVV.

As concerns this clone: Compared with germline, one end of the junction differs, possibly owing to a read error. This chain links TRBV30 with TRBJ2-7; D may be TRBD1 (5 bases). Germline V gives CDR1 GTSNPN, CDR2 SVGIG (reference sequence). This CDR3 has 13 amino acids. The CDR3 bases are TGTGCCTGGCGAGGACAACCGGACACCAGTACTCATTTC. Translated, it gives CAWRGQPDTSTHF.

Here the CDR3 reads CASNRGGSNQPQHF. The CDR3 DNA reads TGTGCCAGCAACAGGGGTGGGAGCAATCAGCCCCAGCATTTT. The V call is TRBV7-2, the J call TRBJ1-5; TRBD1 matches 7 bases. Germline V gene sequence: CDR1 SGHTA, CDR2 FQGNSA. V dropped 7 bases and J dropped 1; count of bases not matched to a gene: 4. This CDR3 is built from 14 residues.

This clone is a singleton in its sample. The chain combines TRBV19 with TRBJ1-1; D gene unclear. The CDR3 is 13 residues long. The ends were cut back, 5 bases at V and 2 bases at J, with 9 bases in the middle. CDR1 is LNHDA, CDR2 SQIVND, per germline (reference sequence). For the CDR3, the DNA is TGTGCCAGTAGTTTGGGCAGCAACACTGAAGCTTTCTTT. This gives the protein CASSLGSNTEAFF.

V is TRBV28 and J is TRBJ1-6, with D perhaps TRBD1 (5 bases). The germline V and J ends were trimmed by 6 bases and 7 bases, with 16 bases remaining between them. The CDR3 is 15 amino acids. Per germline, CDR1 MDHEN and CDR2 SYDVKM. Here the CDR3 DNA reads TGTGCCAGCAGGTGGGAGACAGTAATCAATTCACCCCTCCACTTT. This translates into CASRWETVINSPLHF. Full variable domain (remainder filled in from reference TRBV28 and TRBJ1-6): DVKVTQSSRYLVKRTGEKVFLECVQDMDHENMFWYRQDPGLGLRLIYFSYDVKMKEKGDIPEGYSVSREKKERFSLILESASTNQTSMYLCASRWETVINSPLHFGNGTRLTVT.

The chain combines TRBV30 with TRBJ2-3, with 10 bases fitting TRBD2. V gave up 4 bases and J gave up 1 base; unmatched junction bases: 2. Germline V lookup: CDR1 GTSNPN, CDR2 SVGIG (reference sequence). The CDR3 totals 14 residues. The CDR3 region is CAWTLAGGTDTQYF. The CDR3 bases are TGTGCCTGGACTCTAGCGGGGGGCACAGATACGCAGTATTTT.

The chain links TRBV11-3 to TRBJ2-7, with 7 positions matching TRBD2. The junction had 12 bases not matched to a gene; V was cut back by 5 bases and J by 5 bases. The CDR3 covers 15 residues. The V gene's germline CDR1 is SGHNT and CDR2 YENEEA. As DNA, the CDR3 is TGTGCCAGCAGCCTACGGACTAGTGGTAACGACGAGCAGTACTTC. Amino acid sequence: CASSLRTSGNDEQYF.

This sequence joins TRBV11-3 and TRBJ2-3; 8 bases align to TRBD1. Unmatched junction bases numbered 6, after V lost 5 bases and J lost 5 bases. Germline V gene lookup returns CDR1 SGHNT and CDR2 YENEEA. The CDR3 is made up of 14 amino acids. CDR3 sequence: CASSPRTGRDTQYF. CDR3 sequence (DNA): TGTGCCAGCAGCCCCCGGACAGGGCGAGATACGCAGTATTTT.

This rearrangement joins TRBV30 to TRBJ1-3; the match to TRBD1 covers 11 bases. V lost 2 bases and J lost 4; bases outside the gene matches: 4. This CDR3 contains 15 residues. Per the germline V gene, CDR1 is GTSNPN and CDR2 is SVGIG (reference sequence). As DNA, the CDR3 is TGTGCCTGGAGTTTCCGGGACAGGGGGGGAAACACCATATATTTT. This encodes CAWSFRDRGGNTIYF. The full variable domain, rest sourced from reference TRBV30 and TRBJ1-3, is SQTIHQWPATLVQPVGSPLSLECTVEGTSNPNLYWYRQAAGRGLQLLFYSVGIGQISSEVPQNLSASRPQDRQFILSSKKLLLSDSGFYLCAWSFRDRGGNTIYFGEGSWLTVV.